This section outlines one T cell receptor (beta chain) sequence together with its context. Its antigen is still unknown. The data were obtained in a study of shared clonotypes between healthy human individuals. General study findings and limits: Relative to memory subsets, naive subsets generally showed larger estimated richness. Sequencing depth was expected to affect clonotype sharing among donors.

Once extracted for a subset, genomic DNA was divided evenly among several immunoSEQ plates. The authors' processing: Junction-only sequences without quality scores were provided by ImmunoSEQ, so filtering was different. Only in-frame clones appear in the TCRdb table, and some are missing; sequencing was by immunoSEQ multiplex PCR. That table is the source of V, J and clone size, and D and trimming were worked out from the DNA. The sample has approximately 2.3 million clones; just over 90% are singletons. This CDR3 has 15 residues. Germline V lookup: CDR1 SGHDN, CDR2 FVKESK. Trimming removed 4 bases at V and 7 bases at J, with 19 bases between.

The rearrangement joins TRBV14 to TRBJ2-5; perhaps D is TRBD1 or TRBD2 (5 bases each). The clonotype was recovered from a man between 18 and 35 years old in good health. Some clones in this sample may be carry-over from other donors' samples. The sample consisted of naive CD4+ T cells from PBMCs. Subset meaning: CD45RA+ positively selected. CDR3 bases: TGTGCCAGCAGCCCAGCACCGGGACGACTGGGGACCCAGTACTTC. It yields the protein CASSPAPGRLGTQYF.